These T cell receptor beta chains were read from a single sample in a study of CD8 T cells in ankylosing spondylitis. TCRdb redid the calling of the 5' RACE reads with MiXCR, one entry per CDR3 protein. The sample records around 250,000 distinct CDR3 sequences, about 20% being singletons. The sequenced sample was blood, either unsorted or a sorted T cell fraction (not recorded which). These receptors came from a male donor with ankylosing spondylitis or in good health (not recorded which). The CDR3 runs from the conserved cysteine through the conserved F or W. The D gene is left open where the match is weak. A clone size is listed for some rows: how often the clone was seen (once, few, many), or a class if it is expanded.

TRBV5-1	TRBJ2-7	14	TRBD1	few	TGCGCCAGCAGGACCGACAGGGACTCCTACGAGCAGTACTTC	CASRTDRDSYEQYF
TRBV10-3	TRBJ2-1	12	.	.	TGTGCCATCAGGGAAACCTCCGGGGAGCAGTTCTTC	CAIRETSGEQFF
TRBV20-1	TRBJ2-7	14	TRBD2	.	TGCAGTGCTAGAGCGGGAGGGAGCTCCTACGAGCAGTACTTC	CSARAGGSSYEQYF
TRBV2	TRBJ2-1	13	.	.	TGTGCCAGCAGTGAATGGGATAGCAGTGAGCAGTTCTTC	CASSEWDSSEQFF
TRBV4-1	TRBJ2-1	15	TRBD2	few	TGCGCCAGCAGCCGAACCGGGACTAGCGTAAATGAGCAGTTCTTC	CASSRTGTSVNEQFF
TRBV6-5	TRBJ1-4	15	.	.	TGTGCCAGCAGTTCTGACATTTACACTAATGAAAAACTGTTTTTT	CASSSDIYTNEKLFF
TRBV30	TRBJ2-1	16	TRBD2	.	TGTGCCTGGAGTAGGACTAGCGGGGACCTATACAATGAGCAGTTCTTC	CAWSRTSGDLYNEQFF
TRBV20-1	TRBJ2-7	13	.	few	TGCAGTGCTAGGTGGGACACAGACTACGAGCAGTACTTC	CSARWDTDYEQYF
TRBV27	TRBJ2-2	14	.	.	TGTGCCAGCAAAGGGGACCGGAACACCGGGGAGCTGTTTTTT	CASKGDRNTGELFF
TRBV2	TRBJ2-3	14	.	.	TGTGCCAGCAGTGCCAGTCCCGAGGGAGATACGCAGTATTTT	CASSASPEGDTQYF
TRBV6-1	TRBJ2-1	15	TRBD2	few	TGTGCCAGCAGTGAGACTAGCGGGACTTTCAATGAGCAGTTCTTC	CASSETSGTFNEQFF
TRBV11-2	TRBJ2-1	16	.	few	TGTGCCAGCACCACCGCGGATTGGGACTCCTACAATGAGCAGTTCTTC	CASTTADWDSYNEQFF
TRBV20-1	TRBJ2-1	16	TRBD1	.	TGCAGTGCTAGTACCCTGGACAGGGTAACCTACAATGAGCAGTTCTTC	CSASTLDRVTYNEQFF
TRBV25-1	TRBJ1-3	12	.	many	TGTGCCAGCAGTGAGGCTGGAAACACCATATATTTT	CASSEAGNTIYF
TRBV20-1	TRBJ2-1	15	TRBD2	few	TGCAGTGCTAGAGACCTTAGCGGGAGATTCGATGAGCAGTTCTTC	CSARDLSGRFDEQFF
TRBV28	TRBJ1-2	13	.	many	TGTGCCAGCAGCCCCGCAGGGTTCAGTGGCTACACCTTC	CASSPAGFSGYTF
TRBV12-3/TRBV12-4	TRBJ2-1	15	TRBD2	.	TGTGCCAGCAACGGCGGGGGTAGATCCTACAATGAGCAGTTCTTC	CASNGGGRSYNEQFF
TRBV7-7	TRBJ2-2	16	TRBD2	.	TGTGCTAGCAGCCGAGGACTAGCGGGAGCAGGCGGGGAGCTGTTTTTT	CASSRGLAGAGGELFF
TRBV27	TRBJ2-4	16	.	.	TGTGCCAGCAGTTTGGTTGCAGGTCTAGCCAAAAACATTCAGTACTTC	CASSLVAGLAKNIQYF
TRBV9	TRBJ2-5	14	.	.	TGTGCCAGCAGCGTTACCAGCGGCCAAGAGACCCAGTACTTC	CASSVTSGQETQYF
TRBV19	TRBJ2-1	17	TRBD2	.	TGTGCCAGTAGTATTGATCGCGGGAGGGCCTCCTACAATGAGCAGTTCTTC	CASSIDRGRASYNEQFF
TRBV29-1	TRBJ2-1	16	.	few	TGCAGCTTTATATCGGGGGGCTACGGGTCCTACAATGAGCAGTTCTTC	CSFISGGYGSYNEQFF
TRBV18	TRBJ1-5	16	TRBD1	.	TGTGCCAGCTCAACGGACAGGGGCGATAGCAATCAGCCCCAGCATTTT	CASSTDRGDSNQPQHF
TRBV29-1	TRBJ1-4	15	.	few	TGCAGCGTTGAAGATCTGAAGGGTGGGGATGAAAAACTGTTTTTT	CSVEDLKGGDEKLFF
TRBV4-3	TRBJ2-1	17	TRBD2	many	TGCGCCAGCAGCCAAGATTGGAAACTAGCGGGAGATCGGGAGCAGTTCTTC	CASSQDWKLAGDREQFF
TRBV5-6	TRBJ2-5	13	.	.	TGTGCCAGCAGCTTTTACAGGGAAGAGACCCAGTACTTC	CASSFYREETQYF
TRBV20-1	TRBJ2-7	14	.	few	TGCAGTGCCTTAGGCGGGGGGCAGGGGGTCGAGCAGTACTTC	CSALGGGQGVEQYF
TRBV7-6	TRBJ2-7	12	.	few	TGTGCCAGCAGTGAACTAGCAGACGAGCAGTACTTC	CASSELADEQYF
TRBV29-1	TRBJ2-7	15	.	.	TGCAGCGTTGAAGATATGCAGTCAAGCTCCTACGAGCAGTACTTC	CSVEDMQSSSYEQYF
TRBV4-2	TRBJ2-3	17	.	.	TGTGCCAGCAGCCAAGTGGGTCAGGCAGTTGGCACAGATACGCAGTATTTT	CASSQVGQAVGTDTQYF
TRBV6-5	TRBJ2-7	14	.	many	TGTGCCAGCAGTTACTCGTCGACGGTGGGAGAGCAGTACTTC	CASSYSSTVGEQYF
TRBV7-9	TRBJ2-3	14	.	.	TGTGCCAGCAGCTCTCCCTTTAGCACAGATACGCAGTATTTT	CASSSPFSTDTQYF
TRBV7-2	TRBJ2-1	13	.	.	TGTGCCAGCAGCTTAAACAGCGTCCATGAGCAGTTCTTC	CASSLNSVHEQFF
TRBV9	TRBJ2-2	11	.	.	TGTGCCAGCGGAGAGGGAGGGGAGCTGTTTTTT	CASGEGGELFF
TRBV5-1	TRBJ2-3	15	TRBD2	few	TGCGCCAGCAGCCAGAGGACTAGCGGCACAGATACGCAGTATTTT	CASSQRTSGTDTQYF
TRBV18	TRBJ2-5	13	.	.	TGTGCCAGCTCACCGGTCGAACAAGAGACCCAGTACTTC	CASSPVEQETQYF
TRBV29-1	TRBJ2-1	17	.	many	TGCAGCGTCCCAACCCCCTCGGACTGGGGCTCCTACAATGAGCAGTTCTTC	CSVPTPSDWGSYNEQFF
TRBV6-2/TRBV6-3	TRBJ2-3	19	.	many	TGTGCCAGCAGCCCAGTTTGGCTAGCGGAGCCGAGGGGGTCAGATACGCAGTATTTT	CASSPVWLAEPRGSDTQYF
TRBV6-5	TRBJ2-7	15	TRBD2	.	TGTGCCAGCAGTTACTTCGGCGGGAGAGCGTACGAGCAGTACTTC	CASSYFGGRAYEQYF
TRBV4-1	TRBJ2-1	15	.	.	TGCGCCAGCAGCCAAGGACCAGGGCCCTACAATGAGCAGTTCTTC	CASSQGPGPYNEQFF
TRBV12-3/TRBV12-4	TRBJ1-5	14	.	.	TGTGCCAGCAGTTTAAGGGACAGCAATCAGCCCCAGCATTTT	CASSLRDSNQPQHF
TRBV9	TRBJ2-3	14	.	.	TGTGCCAGCAGCGTAGATGGAGCAGGAGATACGCAGTATTTT	CASSVDGAGDTQYF
TRBV25-1	TRBJ2-5	14	.	.	TGTGCCAGCAGTCTTTCGGGGGTTCCCGAGACCCAGTACTTC	CASSLSGVPETQYF
TRBV7-6	TRBJ2-1	19	TRBD2	few	TGTGCCAGCAGCAAACTTCCTGGGACTAGCGGGAGTCCCCACAATGAGCAGTTCTTC	CASSKLPGTSGSPHNEQFF
TRBV27	TRBJ2-2	15	.	.	TGTGCCAGCAGTCAACAGGGGAGGAATACCGGGGAGCTGTTTTTT	CASSQQGRNTGELFF